The 16 T cell receptor beta chains below all came from one sample that was sequenced in a study of cytomegalovirus exposure and HLA in healthy donors. The PCR contained 60 Vbeta and 13 Jbeta primers. Libraries were prepared by immunoSEQ multiplex PCR; TCRdb keeps only in-frame clonotypes and omits some of them. The sample includes 85,000 to 130,000 clones, approximately 80% of them seen just once. The sequenced sample consisted of PBMCs. The receptors were gathered from a woman between 18 and 29 years old in good health and CMV-seropositive.

The chain has TRBV5-1 and TRBJ2-7, with unresolved D. Per germline, CDR1 SGHRS and CDR2 YFSETQ. The V and J ends lost 0 bases and 2 bases respectively, with 9 bases between them. The length of the CDR3 is 14 residues. The CDR3, as DNA: TGCGCCAGCAGCTTGGAACAGCCTACCTACGAGCAGTACTTC. Its protein product is CASSLEQPTYEQYF. Filled out from reference TRBV5-1 and TRBJ2-7, the complete variable domain reads KAGVTQTPRYLIKTRGQQVTLSCSPISGHRSVSWYQQTPGQGLQFLFEYFSETQRNKGNFPGRFSGRQFSNSRSEMNVSTLELGDSALYLCASSLEQPTYEQYFGPGTRLTVT.

The V and J genes are TRBV19 and TRBJ1-5; D perhaps matches TRBD1 (6 bases). V lost 1 base and J lost 2, with 9 bases in between. The germline CDR1 and CDR2 sequences are LNHDA and SQIVND (reference sequence). The CDR3 is 15 amino acids. The CDR3 nucleotides are TGTGCCAGTAGTATAGGACAGGTAGGCAATCAGCCCCAGCATTTT. Its protein product is CASSIGQVGNQPQHF. The full variable domain, its missing parts supplied by reference TRBV19 and TRBJ1-5, is DGGITQSPKYLFRKEGQNVTLSCEQNLNHDAMYWYRQDPGQGLRLIYYSQIVNDFQKGDIAEGYSVSREKKESFPLTVTSAQKNPTAFYLCASSIGQVGNQPQHFGDGTRLSIL.

The gene calls are TRBV19 and TRBJ2-3; 7 positions agree with TRBD1. The CDR3 runs 15 residues. V shed 10 bases, J shed 3 bases, and the junction held 13 bases outside the gene matches. The germline CDR1 and CDR2 sequences are LNHDA and SQIVND (reference sequence). The CDR3 DNA reads TGTGCCACCAAGGGGGCTAGGGCGGTTACAGATACGCAGTATTTT. Translated, it gives CATKGARAVTDTQYF.

The chain uses TRBV5-6 and TRBJ1-4, with D unclear. CDR1 is SGHDT and CDR2 is YYEEEE in the germline V gene. The CDR3 loop spans 13 amino acids. Trimming shortened V by 0 bases and J by 6 bases, and 6 bases separated the two germline ends. Written as DNA, the CDR3 is TGTGCCAGCAGCTTGGGCGGGGATGAAAAACTGTTTTTT. This translates into CASSLGGDEKLFF.

The V call is TRBV28, the J call TRBJ1-2; possibly TRBD1 for D (6 bases). The germline V gene has CDR1 MDHEN and CDR2 SYDVKM. Trimming pared 6 bases from V and 3 bases from J, leaving 11 bases between. The CDR3 runs to 13 residues. The CDR3 loop is CASSNQGYYGYTF. DNA for the CDR3: TGTGCCAGCAGCAATCAGGGGTACTATGGCTACACCTTC.

The V gene is TRBV5-1, the J gene TRBJ1-1; TRBD1 matches 10 bases. V shed 6 bases, J shed 0 bases, and the junction held 11 bases outside the gene matches. The CDR3 totals 17 residues. The germline V gene has CDR1 SGHRS and CDR2 YFSETQ. Written as DNA, the CDR3 is TGCGCCAGCAAGGCCGGGACAGGGGAGTACGTGAACACTGAAGCTTTCTTT. Protein sequence: CASKAGTGEYVNTEAFF.

The table lists this clone with a few counts. The chain combines TRBV15 with TRBJ2-6, with TRBD1 matching 9 bases. The V segment lost 1 base and the J segment 2 bases; nucleotides outside the gene matches: 3. This CDR3 is 17 amino acids long. CDR1 LNHNV and CDR2 YYDKDF come from the germline V gene (reference sequence). The CDR3 region is CATSRATGGAGANVLTF. The CDR3 DNA reads TGTGCCACCAGCAGAGCTACAGGGGGCGCTGGGGCCAACGTCCTGACTTTC.

The rearrangement links TRBV10-3 to TRBJ2-7; D is unclear. V was trimmed by 0 bases and J by 0 bases, leaving 3 bases between them. This CDR3 has 13 residues. Germline CDR1 is ENHRY and CDR2 is SYGVKD. CDR3 in amino acids: CAISESSSYEQYF. CDR3 bases: TGTGCCATCAGTGAGTCCAGCTCCTACGAGCAGTACTTC.

This chain links TRBV4-1 with TRBJ1-5; D is possibly TRBD1 (6 bases). The CDR3 spans 14 residues. The germline V gene has CDR1 MGHRA and CDR2 YSYEKL. The V end lost 6 bases, the J end lost 3 bases, and 12 bases lay between the germline ends. The CDR3 DNA reads TGCGCCAGCAGTCCTAACAGGGACAATCAGCCCCAGCATTTT. Amino acids: CASSPNRDNQPQHF.

The chain combines TRBV21-1 with TRBJ2-7; the table's TRBD2 call for D was not verified on the DNA. TRBV21-1 is shown as a pseudogene. The CDR3 extends over 14 amino acids. CDR3 bases: TGTGCCAGCAGCGGCCTGGGGGGTTTTTACGAGCAGTACTTC. Translated: CASSGLGGFYEQYF.

This chain joins TRBV6-6 and TRBJ1-2, with no clear D. The germline V and J ends were trimmed by 2 bases and 4 bases, with 11 bases remaining between them. Germline-derived CDR1 and CDR2 are MNHNY and SVGAGI (reference sequence). This CDR3 is built from 14 residues. In DNA, the CDR3 is TGTGCCAGCAGTTACCAACCAGGTCCCTATGGCTACACCTTC. It codes for CASSYQPGPYGYTF.

V and J are TRBV6-1 and TRBJ2-7; 8 nucleotides match TRBD1. With V trimmed by 7 bases and J by 3 bases, 5 bases remained unmatched. Germline CDR1 reads MNHNS; CDR2 reads SASEGT. CDR3 length: 13 amino acids. The CDR3 DNA is TGTGCCAGCACGGACAGGGCCTTCTACGAGCAGTACTTC. The encoded protein is CASTDRAFYEQYF.

The chain combines TRBV27 with TRBJ2-3; a possible D gene is TRBD2 (6 bases). This CDR3 is 15 amino acids long. Trimming shortened V by 7 bases and J by 0 bases, and 14 bases separated the two germline ends. Germline-derived CDR1 and CDR2 are MNHEY and SMNVEV (reference sequence). This chain's CDR3 is CASTLRAGSTDTQYF. The CDR3 DNA reads as TGTGCCAGCACCCTGAGGGCGGGGAGCACAGATACGCAGTATTTT.

The rearrangement joins TRBV11-3 to TRBJ2-5; 8 bases map to TRBD1. Germline trimming cut 5 bases from V and 4 bases from J; bases unmatched to any gene: 9. Germline V lookup: CDR1 SGHNT, CDR2 YENEEA. The CDR3 is 15 residues long. The CDR3 protein is CASSLGQGSRETQYF. The CDR3 DNA reads TGTGCCAGCAGCCTCGGACAGGGAAGCAGAGAGACCCAGTACTTC.

This chain links TRBV9 with TRBJ2-1; 13 nucleotides agree with TRBD2. CDR1 is SGDLS, CDR2 YYNGEE, per germline. This CDR3 spans 20 amino acids. The junction had 11 bases not matched to a gene; V was cut back by 2 bases and J by 0 bases. CDR3 sequence (DNA): TGTGCCAGCAGCGTCCTTCCGGGACTAGCGGGACCAAGCTCCTACAATGAGCAGTTCTTC. This sequence encodes CASSVLPGLAGPSSYNEQFF. Together with reference TRBV9 and TRBJ2-1, the CDR3 gives the full variable domain: DSGVTQTPKHLITATGQRVTLRCSPRSGDLSVYWYQQSLDQGLQFLIQYYNGEERAKGNILERFSAQQFPDLHSELNLSSLELGDSALYFCASSVLPGLAGPSSYNEQFFGPGTRLTVL.

The V gene is TRBV11-2, the J gene TRBJ1-2; tentatively, D is TRBD1 (6 bases). Germline-derived CDR1 and CDR2 are SGHAT and FQNNGV. The CDR3 runs 13 residues. The V end was cut by 5 bases, the J end by 8 bases, with 15 bases between. In DNA form, the CDR3 reads TGTGCCAGCAGCCCTCAGGGGACGAGCGGCTACACCTTC. Amino acid sequence: CASSPQGTSGYTF.